The 18 T cell receptor beta chains presented below share a single source sample, sequenced in a study of control samples from healthy donors and cancer patients. The repertoire was sequenced with immunoSEQ multiplex PCR; TCRdb's copy has only in-frame clones and lacks some. The table records roughly 180,000 clones, 94% of them present only once. Sequencing input: blood. The source of these receptors is a woman under 30 in good health.

V is TRBV14 and J is TRBJ2-1, with 8 bases lining up with TRBD2. Germline V lookup: CDR1 SGHDN, CDR2 FVKESK. The CDR3 is 16 residues long. The ends lost 1 base at V and 9 bases at J; junction bases unmatched: 11. This CDR3 reads CASSQGPGLVFGEQFF. In nucleotides, the CDR3 is TGTGCCAGCAGCCAAGGGCCGGGACTAGTGTTCGGTGAGCAGTTCTTC.

This chain links TRBV6-2 or TRBV6-3 with TRBJ1-5; no firm D call. V was clipped by 4 bases and J by 2 bases, with 9 bases between them. CDR1 and CDR2 (germline): MNHEY, SVGEGT. The CDR3 contains 14 residues. CDR3 region: CASSSLSGNQPQHF. The DNA for the CDR3 is TGTGCCAGCAGTTCCCTTTCTGGCAATCAGCCCCAGCATTTT.

This chain links TRBV4-2 with TRBJ2-7, with 8 positions matching TRBD2. The CDR3 runs 17 residues. Trimming cost V 2 bases and J 3 bases; bases outside gene matches: 12. Germline lookup yields CDR1 LGHNA and CDR2 YNFKEQ. The CDR3 bases are TGTGCCAGCAGCCAACTCGGGGGGGCCTTAGGGAGCTACGAGCAGTACTTC. Amino acids: CASSQLGGALGSYEQYF.

The chain combines TRBV25-1 with TRBJ1-5, with D maybe TRBD1 (5 bases). The V gene lost 8 bases and the J gene lost 4 bases, with 9 bases spanning the gap. Germline V gene lookup returns CDR1 MGHDK and CDR2 SYGVNS. The CDR3 runs to 12 residues. CDR3 region: CASGRGNQPQHF. CDR3 bases: TGTGCCAGCGGGCGGGGGAATCAGCCCCAGCATTTT. The whole variable domain, remainder taken from reference TRBV25-1 and TRBJ1-5, is EADIYQTPRYLVIGTGKKITLECSQTMGHDKMYWYQQDPGMELHLIHYSYGVNSTEKGDLSSESTVSRIRTEHFPLTLESARPSHTSQYLCASGRGNQPQHFGDGTRLSIL.

On this clone itself: A junction boundary mismatches the germline segment, possibly from a read error. This chain connects TRBV18 to TRBJ1-4, with D possibly being TRBD1 (6 bases). The CDR3 is made up of 13 amino acids. Germline V CDR1 and CDR2: KGHSH, LQKENI. The DNA for the CDR3 is TGTGCCAGCTCCTCTGGGACACAGGCTCAGGCGACTTTT. Encoded protein: CASSSGTQAQATF.

V gene TRBV7-2 combines with J gene TRBJ2-7, with TRBD2 matching over 7 bases. Germline trimming cut 5 bases from V and 0 bases from J; bases unmatched to any gene: 10. This CDR3 contains 16 residues. Per the germline V gene, CDR1 is SGHTA and CDR2 is FQGNSA. The CDR3 region has the DNA TGTGCCAGCAGCCCTAAGGGCGGGGGTCGCTCCTACGAGCAGTACTTC. It encodes CASSPKGGGRSYEQYF.

This clone was counted once. The chain is built from TRBV18 and TRBJ1-4; no clear D. The CDR3 consists of 21 residues. In germline, CDR1 is KGHSH, CDR2 LQKENI. V lost 1 base and J lost 6, with 30 bases in between. The CDR3 here is CASSPLRSIRESPEVDEKLFF. The CDR3 nucleotides read TGTGCCAGCTCACCACTTCGTTCCATAAGGGAAAGCCCCGAAGTTGATGAAAAACTGTTTTTT.

CDR3 DNA: TGTGCCAGCAGCAAGGTGGGGCTAGCGGGAGGCGAGACCCAGTACTTC. This sequence encodes CASSKVGLAGGETQYF. This chain links TRBV7-2 with TRBJ2-5, with 11 positions matching TRBD2. Losses at the gene ends were 5 bases for V and 5 bases for J; bases not matched to a gene: 10. Germline V gene lookup returns CDR1 SGHTA and CDR2 FQGNSA. The CDR3 runs 16 residues.

The chain couples TRBV4-1 to TRBJ1-1; D possibly corresponds to TRBD1 (5 bases). From germline, CDR1 is MGHRA and CDR2 YSYEKL. V lost 5 bases and J lost 3, with 13 bases in between. The CDR3 is made up of 14 amino acids. The CDR3 DNA reads TGCGCCAGCAGCTTTAGGGGTGCGGACACTGAAGCTTTCTTT. It translates to CASSFRGADTEAFF.

V gene TRBV13 combines with J gene TRBJ2-1; 15 nucleotides line up with TRBD2. Germline V CDR1 and CDR2: PRHDT, FYEKMQ (reference sequence). This CDR3 spans 17 amino acids. V shed 3 bases, J shed 6 bases, and the junction held 6 bases outside the gene matches. Here the CDR3 reads CASSLSGTSGRTNEQFF. CDR3 DNA: TGTGCCAGCAGCTTGTCCGGGACTAGCGGGAGGACCAATGAGCAGTTCTTC. Looking up the rest from reference TRBV13 and TRBJ2-1 gives the full variable domain: AAGVIQSPRHLIKEKRETATLKCYPIPRHDTVYWYQQGPGQDPQFLISFYEKMQSDKGSIPDRFSAQQFSDYHSELNMSSLELGDSALYFCASSLSGTSGRTNEQFFGPGTRLTVL.

This chain joins TRBV12-2 and TRBJ2-1; the listed D gene, TRBD2, was not tested against the DNA. TRBV12-2 is a pseudogene. This CDR3 spans 16 amino acids. The CDR3 region has the DNA TGTGCAAGTCGCCAGGGTAGCGGGAGGCCTTACAATGAGCAGTTCTTC. Protein product: CASRQGSGRPYNEQFF.

This clone was counted a single time. The chain has TRBV5-1 and TRBJ2-7; maybe TRBD1 (5 bases). V was pared by 0 bases and J by 7 bases, with 14 bases between. Germline V gives CDR1 SGHRS, CDR2 YFSETQ. CDR3 size: 14 residues. CDR3 amino acids: CASSLGSGPWEQYF. CDR3 nucleotide sequence: TGCGCCAGCAGCTTGGGATCAGGGCCCTGGGAGCAGTACTTC.

The chain is built from TRBV12-5 and TRBJ2-7; TRBD2 aligns across 10 bases. The CDR3 covers 16 residues. The ends lost 0 bases at V and 0 bases at J; junction bases unmatched: 2. Germline assignment: CDR1 LGHNT and CDR2 FRNRAP. In nucleotides, the CDR3 is TGTGCTAGTGGTTTGGTACTAGCGGGGATCTCCTACGAGCAGTACTTC. Its protein is CASGLVLAGISYEQYF. Filled out from reference TRBV12-5 and TRBJ2-7, the complete variable domain reads DARVTQTPRHKVTEMGQEVTMRCQPILGHNTVFWYRQTMMQGLELLAYFRNRAPLDDSGMPKDRFSAEMPDATLATLKIQPSEPRDSAVYFCASGLVLAGISYEQYFGPGTRLTVT.

This clone has just one count. The chain employs TRBV11-1 and TRBJ1-4, with D unresolved. This CDR3 is 13 amino acids long. Between the trimmed V and J ends, which lost 6 bases and 5 bases, there was a span of 10 bases. Germline V lookup: CDR1 SGHAT, CDR2 FQDESV (reference sequence). CDR3 sequence reads: CASRKMGNEKLFF. CDR3 DNA: TGTGCCAGCAGAAAGATGGGGAATGAAAAACTGTTTTTT.

This clone was counted a single time. This rearrangement joins TRBV19 to TRBJ2-2; D is ambiguous. CDR3 length equals 16 residues. V dropped 3 bases and J dropped 4 bases, with 15 bases sitting between them. Germline V gene data show CDR1 as LNHDA and CDR2 as SQIVND (reference sequence). The CDR3 region is CASSMSLRRGTGELFF. The CDR3 coding sequence is TGTGCCAGTAGTATGTCCCTAAGGCGAGGCACCGGGGAGCTGTTTTTT.

The chain employs TRBV7-9 and TRBJ1-2, with 8 nucleotides matching TRBD1. V shed 3 bases, J shed 7 bases, and the junction held 4 bases outside the gene matches. CDR3 length: 13 amino acids. Germline CDR1 and CDR2: SEHNR and FQNEAQ (reference sequence). CDR3 sequence (DNA): TGTGCCAGCAGCTTGGGACAGGAACGTGGCTACACCTTC. Translated: CASSLGQERGYTF.

The chain combines TRBV15 with TRBJ1-5; the match to TRBD1 covers 8 bases. The trim removed 0 bases at V and 0 bases at J, leaving 1 base unmatched. The germline gives CDR1 LNHNV, CDR2 YYDKDF (reference sequence). This CDR3 region has 16 residues. The CDR3 here is CATSRDGQGSNQPQHF. The CDR3 DNA follows: TGTGCCACCAGCAGAGACGGACAGGGTAGCAATCAGCCCCAGCATTTT.

V and J are TRBV5-6 and TRBJ1-2; TRBD1 aligns across 9 bases. V lost 0 bases, J lost 4 bases, and 7 bases stayed unmatched. Germline CDR1 reads SGHDT; CDR2 reads YYEEEE. The CDR3 totals 16 residues. The CDR3 loop reads CASSLVTGGLGYGYTF. CDR3 in DNA: TGTGCCAGCAGCTTGGTCACAGGGGGCTTGGGCTATGGCTACACCTTC.